This entry concerns a single TCR beta chain. Profiling relied on immunoSEQ multiplex PCR, and the TCRdb table lists in-frame clones only, not all of them. The sample shows about 67,000 clones, roughly nine tenths of them seen only once. These data are taken from a study of T cell changes during pregnancy in multiple sclerosis. With 3 bases removed from V and 7 bases from J, the gap between germline ends came to 13 bases. Looked up from germline, CDR1 is SGDLS and CDR2 is YYNGEE. This CDR3 contains 13 residues. The V and J genes are TRBV9 and TRBJ1-2, with a tentative D call TRBD1 (5 bases). The clonotype comes from a female donor with multiple sclerosis, enrolled in a pregnancy study. The sequencing here drew on peripheral blood, taken in the first trimester of pregnancy. CDR3 DNA sequence: TGTGCCAGCAGCGCAACAGGTTTTTCTGGCTACACCTTC. Translated, it gives CASSATGFSGYTF. The complete variable domain, with remaining parts taken from reference TRBV9 and TRBJ1-2, reads DSGVTQTPKHLITATGQRVTLRCSPRSGDLSVYWYQQSLDQGLQFLIQYYNGEERAKGNILERFSAQQFPDLHSELNLSSLELGDSALYFCASSATGFSGYTFGSGTRLTVV.